This T cell receptor (beta chain) was identified during a study of human T cells and chemical hapten exposure. Study as a whole: Scalp application of diphenylcyclopropenone was performed weekly in patients across the entire roughly 23-week study.

In this sample, this clonotype turned up many times. Via MiXCR, TCRdb re-called the RACE reads, giving one row per CDR3 protein. The sample shows a few hundred thousand distinct CDR3 sequences, under 6.5% of them seen only once. Specified time point: patch test 2, 6 weeks after DPC sensitization. Treatment meaning: therapeutic diphenylcyclopropenone sensitization with weekly scalp DPC. CDR1 and CDR2 from the germline V gene are SQVTM and ANQGSEA. V gave up 6 bases and J gave up 6 bases, with 8 bases separating them. The CDR3 is 11 amino acids. The receptor was derived from a woman between 18 and 29 years old with alopecia areata. Some clones in this sample may be carry-over from other donors' samples. This sequence joins TRBV29-1 and TRBJ2-2; D possibly corresponds to TRBD1 (6 bases). The sequencing here drew on whole blood, taken in connection with sensitization to the hapten diphenylcyclopropenone (DPC). Here the CDR3 DNA reads TGCAGCGTGTGGACAGCCGGGGAGCTGTTTTTT. This encodes CSVWTAGELFF.